This T cell receptor beta chain was identified during a study of blood T cell repertoires in COVID-19. Study summary: Spain, Italy and the United States supplied samples that represented acute and convalescent COVID-19. T cells, B-cell-depleted T cells, or PBMCs provided the cDNA or gDNA that served as material.

Original analysis: Reference gene primer amplification in the assay estimated nucleated cell counts. Measured with immunoSEQ multiplex PCR; TCRdb has only the in-frame clones, and not every one. That table is the source of V, J and clone size, and D and trimming were worked out from the DNA. The sample lists about 61,000 clones, around 90% occurring once. The CDR3 has 13 residues. CDR1 is SGHTA, CDR2 FQGTGA, per germline. With 5 bases clipped from V and 6 bases from J, the junction kept 4 bases outside the gene matches. Sequenced material: peripheral blood. This chain joins TRBV7-3 and TRBJ2-3; TRBD1 matches 8 bases. This clonotype originated in a woman at least 80 years old with active COVID-19. In DNA, the CDR3 is TGTGCCAGCAGCCTCAACAGGGGGGATACGCAGTATTTT. Translation gives CASSLNRGDTQYF. The full variable domain, rest sourced from reference TRBV7-3 and TRBJ2-3, is GAGVSQTPSNKVTEKGKYVELRCDPISGHTALYWYRQSLGQGPEFLIYFQGTGAADDSGLPNDRFFAVRPEGSVSTLKIQRTERGDSAVYLCASSLNRGDTQYFGPGTRLTVL.